Detailed here is one T cell receptor beta chain. This clone's antigen is unknown. No clone much larger than this one lies a single base away; base qualities are absent. This entry is derived from a study of blood T cell repertoires in COVID-19 (dated by TCRdb to the early 2020s). Concerning the study at large: The collaborator samples originated in the United States, Italy and Spain and spanned the acute and convalescent phases of COVID-19. The prospective study material was composed of cDNA or gDNA derived from T cells, B-cell-depleted T cells, or PBMCs. Deeply sampled blood TCRbeta repertoires from subjects exposed to, actively infected with, or recovered from COVID-19 were included in the dataset. A freely available public database, intended as a resource for researchers studying the immune response to SARS-CoV-2, is where the repertoires were released. The samples were drawn from the first 160 participants of the ongoing ImmuneRACE study and from under 1,500 subjects provided by 6 global collaborators. The sample metadata nearly always contained a de-identified subject ID, COVID-19 status, age in years and sex. Where available, HLA class I and class II types were taken from metadata supplied by the sample provider and were not determined by assay-based typing.

TCRbeta CDR3 regions were amplified from genomic DNA by means of the immunoSEQ Assay, a bias-controlled multiplex PCR. The authors' analysis ran thus. The number of nucleated cells in each sample was estimated from the amplification of reference gene primers within the assay. To quantify the absolute abundance of each unique TCRbeta CDR3 rearrangement, sequence reads were collapsed and filtered. For each sample, productive Simpson clonality was calculated as the square root of Simpson's diversity index across productive rearrangements. The clones in this table, taken by TCRdb from immuneACCESS, are in-frame only. Not every clone is retained; where verified, under half of the shortfall comes from an unresolved V gene, and the cause of the rest is unknown. V and J calls and clone size are given by that table; D and trimming were obtained from the DNA. Recorded for this sample are some 140,000 clones; roughly 85% of them occurred a single time. Together, the top ten hold approximately 4% of the sample.

Collaborating institutions collected whole blood in K2EDTA tubes following their own protocols. For TCRbeta analysis, collaborator samples were shipped as frozen whole blood, as isolated PBMCs, or as DNA extracted from either sample type. The study at large found these results: The quantity of clinical and demographic metadata differed by source and by participant and was supplied without curation.

This receptor was obtained from a man in his sixties with acute or convalescent COVID-19. Sequencing input: peripheral blood.

CDR3 sequence: CASSPDNYYGYTF. The DNA sequence is as follows: TGTGCCAGCAGCCCGGACAACTACTATGGCTACACCTTC. The sequence is built from TRBV5-4 and TRBJ1-2; a tentative D match to TRBD1 spans 5 bases. The CDR3 runs 13 amino acids, cysteine and phenylalanine included. The kept DNA is CDR3 alone, 39 bases in frame from the first base. According to the germline V gene (reference sequence), CDR1 reads SGHNT and CDR2 reads YYREEE. V loses 4 bases of germline sequence and J loses 3 bases, and the interval between the two ends is 10 bases.